Listed here is a single T cell receptor beta chain. What antigen it recognizes has not been identified. No base quality information exists; no much larger clone differs at one position. The trim is 8 bases for V and 2 bases for J, with a gap of 14 bases between the germline ends. Reading the germline V gene gives CDR1 SQVTM and CDR2 ANQGSEA. The CDR3 spans 13 residues, from the cysteine through the phenylalanine. Kept here is only the CDR3 DNA, which spans 39 bases and is read in frame from base 1. The sample is drawn from a study of glioma-infiltrating T cells (dated by TCRdb to about 2016). Looking at the study overall: The low-grade gliomas were WHO grade II oligodendrogliomas or astrocytomas, while the glioblastomas were WHO grade IV tumors sampled at initial diagnosis rather than at recurrent diagnosis. The sequencing target for blood libraries was about 4- to 11-fold coverage of some 1 million peripheral T cells. To measure divergence between tissue and blood T-cell populations, each tissue-infiltrating repertoire was compared with the peripheral blood repertoire of the same patient. Sequencing of TCR alpha- and beta-chain repertoires was performed on glioma tissue, on non-neoplastic brain tissue, and on matched peripheral blood mononuclear cells. Three low-grade glioma patients, seven to nine primary glioblastoma patients, and three non-glioma patients who contributed non-neoplastic brain tissue made up the paired cohort. Dexamethasone was administered to glioma patients for six or fewer days before surgery.

General study outcomes and caveats: VJ-independent divergence between tissue and blood was found to be below expectation in non-neoplastic patients but above expectation in all gliomas, particularly low-grade gliomas. A signature set of shared blood CDR3 motifs marked patients with low tissue-blood divergence and was depleted in highly divergent patients. Very few CDR3 sequences were shared between tissue and blood, attributed to high CDR3 diversity and limited sampling. Group comparisons were based on small numbers of patients: three non-neoplastic, three low-grade glioma and 7 to 9 glioblastoma patients.

The iRepertoire nested amplicon-rescue multiplex PCR (arm-PCR) platform was used to amplify TCR alpha and beta CDR3 regions from RNA. The input for one-step reverse transcription and amplification was roughly 100-450 ng of either tissue mRNA or PBMC total RNA. Following bead purification, Illumina adapters were added by a secondary multiplex PCR, and libraries between 200 and 400 bp were gel-purified. Demultiplexing relied on internal 6-nucleotide barcodes carried by the libraries. Sequencing of libraries was performed on an Illumina MiSeq with 2x220 or 2x250 nucleotide paired-end reads. In the paper's pipeline: FLASH 1.2.11 was used to merge paired reads, and BWA-MEM then aligned the reads to the GRCh37 human genome before TRA and TRB reads were extracted. An IMGT-derived reference of cassette sequences and CDR3 motifs, with pseudogenes included, was used for V and J assignment. Reads were translated in three frames, and productive CDR3s were defined by a C…FGXG motif without stop codons. A clonotype was defined as a unique combination of a V-J cassette pair and a CDR3 amino acid sequence. Reads were filtered by Hamming distance, with the threshold set by the sequence error rate of each sample in mapped regions. Through fastp at Q25 and MiXCR, TCRdb rebuilt clones from the public reads, retaining in-frame beta chains. All rows with the same CDR3 protein become a single entry with the most common DNA and genes. None of the V and J calls come from the authors' own analysis; TCRdb made them. The table for this sample lists about 410,000 distinct CDR3 sequences; less than 50% of them were counted only once. Around 13% of the sample goes to the ten largest clones.

Surgical brain or tumor specimens were cryofrozen in liquid nitrogen immediately after resection, and peripheral blood cells were collected concurrently. The specimen was glioma tissue, nonneoplastic brain tissue, or PBMCs (not recorded which). The V and J segments used are TRBV29-1 and TRBJ2-3, with a weak D call of TRBD2 (5 bases match). The TCR sequence derives from a human donor with low-grade glioma or glioblastoma, undergoing nonglioma brain surgery, or in good health (not recorded which). The DNA reads as follows: TGCAGCATCCCGGGGAAGCCCACAGATACGCAGTATTTT. It translates as CSIPGKPTDTQYF.